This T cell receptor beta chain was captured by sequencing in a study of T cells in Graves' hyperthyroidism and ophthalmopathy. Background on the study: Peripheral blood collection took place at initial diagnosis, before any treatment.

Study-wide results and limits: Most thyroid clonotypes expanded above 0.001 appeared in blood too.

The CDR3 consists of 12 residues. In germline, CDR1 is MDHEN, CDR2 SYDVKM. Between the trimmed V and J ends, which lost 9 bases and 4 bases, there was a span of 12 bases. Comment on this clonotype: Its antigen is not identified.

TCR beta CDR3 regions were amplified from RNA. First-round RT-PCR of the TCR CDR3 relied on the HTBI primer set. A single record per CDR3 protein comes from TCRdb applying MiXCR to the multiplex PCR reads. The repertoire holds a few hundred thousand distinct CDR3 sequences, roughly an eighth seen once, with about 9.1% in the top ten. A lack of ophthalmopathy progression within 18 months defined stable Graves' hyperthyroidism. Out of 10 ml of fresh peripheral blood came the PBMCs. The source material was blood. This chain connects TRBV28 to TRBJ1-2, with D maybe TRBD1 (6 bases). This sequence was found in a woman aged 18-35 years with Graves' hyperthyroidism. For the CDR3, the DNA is TGTGCCAGTGCAGGGGCCTTCTATGGCTACACCTTC. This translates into CASAGAFYGYTF.